Following are 5 T cell receptor beta chains from one sample sequenced in a study of cytomegalovirus exposure and HLA in healthy donors. PCR primers comprised 60 Vbeta and 13 Jbeta primers. Repertoires were generated with immunoSEQ multiplex PCR, while TCRdb's copy carries only in-frame clones and drops some. The sample has over 100,000 clones, roughly 80% seen once. Sequencing used PBMCs. The receptors were gathered from a man under 40 in good health and CMV-seronegative.

The chain couples TRBV7-2 to TRBJ1-2; D gene ambiguous. Trimming left V 5 bases short and J 4 bases short, with 11 bases between. Germline-derived CDR1 and CDR2 are SGHTA and FQGNSA. The length of the CDR3 is 13 residues. This chain's CDR3 is CASSPGGPYGYTF. For the CDR3, the DNA is TGTGCCAGCAGCCCAGGAGGCCCCTATGGCTACACCTTC.

The chain combines TRBV6-6 with TRBJ2-3, with D maybe TRBD2 (6 bases). Germline V lookup: CDR1 MNHNY, CDR2 SVGAGI (reference sequence). There are 14 residues in the CDR3. Between the trimmed V and J ends, which lost 4 bases and 4 bases, there was a span of 12 bases. The CDR3 is CASSLEGRPDTQYF. As DNA, the CDR3 is TGTGCCAGCAGTTTGGAGGGCAGGCCAGATACGCAGTATTTT.

The gene calls are TRBV6-6 and TRBJ1-3; D gene unclear. The CDR3 loop spans 15 amino acids. Per germline, CDR1 MNHNY and CDR2 SVGAGI (reference sequence). Trimming took off 0 bases at V and 6 bases at J, with 12 bases between the two ends. The CDR3 reads CASSYSAGWENTIYF. The CDR3 nucleotides are TGTGCCAGCAGTTACTCGGCGGGCTGGGAAAACACCATATATTTT.

The V gene is TRBV18, the J gene TRBJ1-5; D unclear. Trimming took 3 bases from V and 7 from J, leaving 13 bases between them. There are 14 residues in the CDR3. Per the germline V gene, CDR1 is KGHSH and CDR2 is LQKENI. CDR3 DNA sequence: TGTGCCAGCTCACCGCTAGCCGGAGAGCAGCCCCAGCATTTT. Its translation is CASSPLAGEQPQHF.

The rearrangement uses TRBV9 and TRBJ1-3; tentative D call: TRBD1 (5 bases). With 4 bases removed from V and 5 bases from J, the gap between germline ends came to 7 bases. The germline CDR1 and CDR2 sequences are SGDLS and YYNGEE. The CDR3 extends over 12 amino acids. The chain's CDR3 is CASSPDRNTIYF. CDR3 DNA: TGTGCCAGCAGCCCGGACAGAAACACCATATATTTT.